Shown below are 22 T cell receptor beta chains from a single sample sequenced in a study of blood T cells in healthy people across ages. The second PCR ran roughly 6 to 11 cycles with a sample-barcoded 5' primer and J-beta primers. TCRdb ran MiXCR on the 5' RACE reads and lists one entry per CDR3 protein. The data contain almost 550,000 distinct CDR3 sequences, 24% of them singletons. The same specimen was also included in a second study, on T cells of mothers and their children.

Sequenced sample: blood. The source is a boy younger than 18 in good health.

This clonotype was picked up many times. This chain links TRBV4-2 with TRBJ2-6; possibly TRBD1 or TRBD2 for D (5 bases each). Trimming removed 0 bases from V and 3 bases from J, with 6 bases in between. The germline V gene encodes CDR1 LGHNA and CDR2 YNFKEQ. The CDR3 totals 15 residues. CDR3 region: CASSQDGGGANVLTF. The CDR3, as DNA: TGTGCCAGCAGCCAAGATGGGGGTGGGGCCAACGTCCTGACTTTC.

This clonotype was seen many times. J is TRBJ2-3 and V is TRBV7-2, with no clear D. The CDR3 length is 16 residues. The V gene lost 5 bases and the J gene lost 2 bases, with 17 bases spanning the gap. In germline, CDR1 is SGHTA, CDR2 FQGNSA. In DNA, the CDR3 is TGTGCCAGCAGCCCTGGCTGGACGCCGCTCACAGATACGCAGTATTTT. Residues: CASSPGWTPLTDTQYF.

This chain connects TRBV5-1 to TRBJ2-4; D gene unclear. The V gene's germline CDR1 is SGHRS and CDR2 YFSETQ. V lost 0 bases and J 6 bases, leaving 13 bases between the germline ends. This CDR3 comprises 15 residues. The CDR3 sequence: CASSLEQDLRNIQYF. Here the CDR3 DNA reads TGCGCCAGCAGCTTGGAGCAAGACTTGAGAAACATTCAGTACTTC.

This clonotype appeared a single time. This could be a read error, since a much larger clone is one nucleotide away. The chain recombines TRBV29-1 with TRBJ2-3; possible D gene TRBD1, 6 bases. The CDR3 extends over 14 amino acids. Looked up from germline, CDR1 is SQVTM and CDR2 is ANQGSEA. Trimming took 3 bases from V and 1 from J, leaving 11 bases between them. CDR3 in amino acids: CSVDRGPGTDTQYF. The CDR3 DNA reads as TGCAGCGTTGACAGGGGCCCTGGCACAGATACGCAGTATTTT.

This clonotype showed up just a few times. The V gene is TRBV28, the J gene TRBJ2-5, with D tentatively TRBD1 (6 bases). The germline gives CDR1 MDHEN, CDR2 SYDVKM. With 4 bases removed from V and 3 bases from J, the gap between germline ends came to 21 bases. The CDR3 has 17 amino acids. The CDR3 is CASSSLDPRTEKETQYF. The CDR3 DNA is TGTGCCAGCAGTTCCCTCGATCCTCGGACAGAAAAAGAGACCCAGTACTTC.

The sample holds a few counts of this clonotype. This chain links TRBV3-1 with TRBJ2-6; tentatively, D is TRBD2 (6 bases). Germline-derived CDR1 and CDR2 are LGHDT and YNNKEL (reference sequence). Trimming removed 6 bases from V and 2 bases from J, with 14 bases in between. CDR3 length: 16 amino acids. This chain's CDR3 is CASRLWGVAGANVLTF. As DNA, the CDR3 is TGTGCCAGCAGATTGTGGGGGGTAGCTGGGGCCAACGTCCTGACTTTC.

This clonotype was seen more than once but under ten times. V and J are TRBV7-9 and TRBJ2-4, with D hard to call. The germline V gene encodes CDR1 SEHNR and CDR2 FQNEAQ (reference sequence). Between the trimmed V and J ends, which lost 5 bases and 0 bases, there was a span of 17 bases. The length of the CDR3 is 17 residues. DNA of the CDR3: TGTGCCAGCAGCCCTCTGGTTTATTCACTAGCCAAAAACATTCAGTACTTC. Its protein product is CASSPLVYSLAKNIQYF.

Note on this clonotype: The junction shows a germline mismatch at one end, possibly a read error. As DNA, the CDR3 is TGTGCCAACAGCTTGTTGCTAGCGGGGGGCGAAGACTACGAGCAGTACTTC. This translates into CANSLLLAGGEDYEQYF. J is TRBJ2-7 and V is TRBV5-6; 11 nucleotides match TRBD2. CDR1 SGHDT and CDR2 YYEEEE come from the germline V gene. The CDR3 consists of 17 residues.

The V call is TRBV7-9, the J call TRBJ1-1; 11 bases agree with TRBD1. This CDR3 is 19 amino acids long. Germline loops: CDR1 SEHNR, CDR2 FQNEAQ (reference sequence). Germline trimming cut 3 bases from V and 1 base from J; bases unmatched to any gene: 13. In DNA form, the CDR3 reads TGTGCCAGCAGCTTCTTACCGGGACAGGGGGATCTTGCGAACACTGAAGCTTTCTTT. It translates to CASSFLPGQGDLANTEAFF.

The V call is TRBV4-1, the J call TRBJ2-5, with a weak D call TRBD2 (6 bases). The CDR3 consists of 15 residues. CDR1 is MGHRA and CDR2 is YSYEKL in the germline V gene. Trimming took off 0 bases at V and 8 bases at J, with 16 bases between the two ends. This CDR3 reads CASSQEGPGRETQYF. Written as DNA, the CDR3 is TGCGCCAGCAGCCAAGAAGGTCCAGGGCGGGAAACCCAGTACTTC.

A few counts support this clonotype. The gene calls are TRBV6-2 or TRBV6-3 and TRBJ2-7; 7 bases map to TRBD1. CDR1 MNHEY and CDR2 SVGEGT come from the germline V gene. Trimming removed 5 bases from V and 5 bases from J; junction bases left unmatched: 6. The CDR3 is made up of 13 amino acids. The CDR3 bases are TGTGCCAGCAGTCAGGGGGACCTGAACGAGCAGTACTTC. It codes for CASSQGDLNEQYF.

This clonotype has a handful of counts. This chain uses TRBV27 with TRBJ1-5; D remains ambiguous. With 0 bases removed from V and 5 bases from J, the gap between germline ends came to 5 bases. Germline V lookup: CDR1 MNHEY, CDR2 SMNVEV (reference sequence). The CDR3 has 13 amino acids. The CDR3 nucleotides are TGTGCCAGCAGTTTATCGTCGGATCAGCCCCAGCATTTT. This codes for CASSLSSDQPQHF.

The V and J genes are TRBV6-2 or TRBV6-3 and TRBJ2-5; D is tentatively TRBD1 or TRBD2 (5 bases each). Trimming shortened V by 7 bases and J by 3 bases, and 15 bases separated the two germline ends. The CDR3 spans 14 residues. The germline gives CDR1 MNHEY, CDR2 SVGEGT. The CDR3 is CASTRGLGEETQYF. The CDR3 DNA reads as TGTGCCAGCACCCGGGGCCTTGGAGAAGAGACCCAGTACTTC.

The chain combines TRBV7-2 with TRBJ2-1, with TRBD2 matching over 11 bases. This CDR3 has 18 residues. V lost 1 base, J lost 3 bases, and 8 bases stayed unmatched. CDR1 SGHTA and CDR2 FQGNSA come from the germline V gene. CDR3: CASSLVGLAGGLYNEQFF. The CDR3 region has the DNA TGTGCCAGCAGCTTAGTGGGGCTAGCGGGAGGACTCTACAATGAGCAGTTCTTC. Combining the CDR3 with reference TRBV7-2 and TRBJ2-1 gives the whole variable domain GAGVSQSPSNKVTEKGKDVELRCDPISGHTALYWYRQSLGQGLEFLIYFQGNSAPDKSGLPSDRFSAERTGGSVSTLTIQRTQQEDSAVYLCASSLVGLAGGLYNEQFFGPGTRLTVL.

This clonotype was seen a handful of times. V is TRBV20-1 and J is TRBJ1-1; D is unresolved. Germline values: CDR1 DFQATT, CDR2 SNEGSKA (reference sequence). The CDR3 totals 13 residues. The germline V and J ends were trimmed by 0 bases and 1 base, with 6 bases remaining between them. CDR3 amino acids: CSARDRPNTEAFF. DNA of the CDR3: TGCAGTGCTAGAGACCGGCCGAACACTGAAGCTTTCTTT.

This clonotype was seen only a few times. The chain uses TRBV6-2 or TRBV6-3 and TRBJ2-5; 10 bases line up with TRBD2. Per the germline V gene, CDR1 is MNHEY and CDR2 is SVGEGT. CDR3 size: 15 residues. The trim removed 2 bases at V and 6 bases at J, leaving 6 bases unmatched. The CDR3 coding sequence is TGTGCCAGCAGTTACGCAGCGGGGGGGCGTAAGACCCAGTACTTC. Protein product: CASSYAAGGRKTQYF.

This clonotype appeared once. V is TRBV25-1 and J is TRBJ1-1; 8 bases align to TRBD1. This CDR3 comprises 14 residues. Germline V gene data show CDR1 as MGHDK and CDR2 as SYGVNS. V shed 2 bases and J 3 bases; nucleotides not matched to a gene: 2. The CDR3 DNA follows: TGTGCCAGCAGTGAACAGGGGGCGGACACTGAAGCTTTCTTT. Its protein is CASSEQGADTEAFF.

This clonotype showed up just a few times. The chain has TRBV4-1 and TRBJ2-7, with 9 bases fitting TRBD1. Germline V lookup: CDR1 MGHRA, CDR2 YSYEKL. The CDR3 spans 14 residues. V lost 3 bases, J lost 7 bases, and 7 bases stayed unmatched. The CDR3 loop reads CASSQGQGMGEQYF. CDR3 bases: TGCGCCAGCAGCCAGGGACAGGGTATGGGGGAGCAGTACTTC.

This chain joins TRBV12-5 and TRBJ1-1, with TRBD1 matching over 8 bases. The junction had 6 bases not matched to a gene; V was cut back by 3 bases and J by 3 bases. CDR3 length equals 15 residues. The germline CDR1 and CDR2 sequences are LGHNT and FRNRAP. CDR3 in DNA: TGTGCTAGTGGTTTCCCAGGGGGCGTTGACACTGAAGCTTTCTTT. Translating gives CASGFPGGVDTEAFF. The full variable domain, completed using reference TRBV12-5 and TRBJ1-1, is DARVTQTPRHKVTEMGQEVTMRCQPILGHNTVFWYRQTMMQGLELLAYFRNRAPLDDSGMPKDRFSAEMPDATLATLKIQPSEPRDSAVYFCASGFPGGVDTEAFFGQGTRLTVV.

In its sample, this clonotype was seen a few times. The chain carries TRBV7-9 and TRBJ2-3; 9 bases line up with TRBD1. The germline V gene encodes CDR1 SEHNR and CDR2 FQNEAQ (reference sequence). V was pared by 4 bases and J by 0 bases, with 5 bases of the junction left unmatched. This CDR3 has 16 amino acids. CDR3 DNA sequence: TGTGCCAGCAGCTCTAGGACAGGGGCTAGCACAGATACGCAGTATTTT. Protein product: CASSSRTGASTDTQYF.

This clonotype turned up a few times. This chain uses TRBV29-1 with TRBJ1-6; D not resolved. Germline CDR1 and CDR2: SQVTM and ANQGSEA. The V and J ends lost 1 base and 1 base respectively, with 17 bases between them. CDR3 size: 18 residues. The CDR3 coding sequence is TGCAGCGTTGAAGCGGGGTCCCATATGGCGTCCTATAATTCACCCCTCCACTTT. Amino acid sequence: CSVEAGSHMASYNSPLHF.

The rearrangement uses TRBV5-1 and TRBJ2-5; no firm D call. The V gene's germline CDR1 is SGHRS and CDR2 YFSETQ. The CDR3 consists of 13 residues. V gave up 2 bases and J gave up 4 bases, with 9 bases separating them. The CDR3 nucleotides read TGCGCCAGCAGCTTCACGATGAGAGAGACCCAGTACTTC. Translating it yields CASSFTMRETQYF.